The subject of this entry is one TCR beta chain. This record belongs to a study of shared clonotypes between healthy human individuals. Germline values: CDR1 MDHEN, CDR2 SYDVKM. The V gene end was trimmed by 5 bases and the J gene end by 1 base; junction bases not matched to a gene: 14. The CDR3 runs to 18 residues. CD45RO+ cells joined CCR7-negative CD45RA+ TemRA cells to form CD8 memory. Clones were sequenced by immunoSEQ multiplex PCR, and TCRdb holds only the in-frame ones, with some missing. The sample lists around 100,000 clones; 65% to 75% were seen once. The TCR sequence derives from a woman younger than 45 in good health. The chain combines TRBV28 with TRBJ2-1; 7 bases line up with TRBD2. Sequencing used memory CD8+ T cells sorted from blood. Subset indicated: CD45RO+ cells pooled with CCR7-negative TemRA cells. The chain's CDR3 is CASSTSLTGTTSYNEQFF. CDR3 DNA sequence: TGTGCCAGCAGTACCTCTCTTACCGGGACTACGTCCTACAATGAGCAGTTCTTC.